These 18 T cell receptor beta chains came from one sample sequenced in a study of beta chain features in type 1 diabetes. The isolated RNA, all of it, was reverse transcribed, so expressed TCRB transcripts were what got sequenced. Clones were read by immunoSEQ multiplex PCR, and TCRdb kept only the in-frame ones, dropping some. The sample has about 320,000 clones, around 13% seen once; the top ten hold approximately 7%. Sample: central memory CD4+ T cells from blood. The origin of the receptors is a man aged 25-45 years in good health.

This clone was picked up one time. This rearrangement joins TRBV10-3 to TRBJ1-1, with D possibly matching TRBD1 (6 bases). The CDR3 consists of 17 residues. CDR1 ENHRY and CDR2 SYGVKD come from the germline V gene. V lost 1 base and J 5 bases, leaving 20 bases between the germline ends. The CDR3 DNA sequence: TGTGCCATCAGTGAGTTGCGAGGGGGGACACCTATAACTGAAGCTTTCTTT. Translated: CAISELRGGTPITEAFF.

This clone was observed a few times. Other DNA sequences in this sample translate to the same CDR3. The chain uses TRBV5-1 and TRBJ2-5; possible D gene TRBD1, 6 bases. The CDR3 has 14 residues. V shed 1 base and J shed 1 base, with 8 bases lying between them. The germline V gene encodes CDR1 SGHRS and CDR2 YFSETQ. CDR3: CASSLTGPQETQYF. The CDR3 DNA follows: TGCGCCAGCAGCTTGACAGGGCCCCAAGAGACCCAGTACTTC.

The J gene is TRBJ2-1, the V gene TRBV5-1, with TRBD1 matching over 8 bases. CDR1 is SGHRS, CDR2 YFSETQ, per germline. The CDR3 totals 15 residues. V lost 2 bases and J lost 2; bases outside the gene matches: 3. CDR3: CASSFPGGTYNEQFF. In DNA form, the CDR3 reads TGCGCCAGCAGCTTTCCAGGGGGCACCTACAATGAGCAGTTCTTC. Full variable domain (rest looked up from reference TRBV5-1 and TRBJ2-1): KAGVTQTPRYLIKTRGQQVTLSCSPISGHRSVSWYQQTPGQGLQFLFEYFSETQRNKGNFPGRFSGRQFSNSRSEMNVSTLELGDSALYLCASSFPGGTYNEQFFGPGTRLTVL.

This clone has more than one count but fewer than ten. The chain joins TRBV12-2 to TRBJ2-7; TRBD1 is the table's D call, not checked against the DNA. TRBV12-2 is reported as a pseudogene. CDR3 size: 15 residues. As DNA, the CDR3 is TGTGCAAGTCGCTTATTCCCGGGACAACAGGAAGAGCAGTACTTC. Its translation: CASRLFPGQQEEQYF.

In this sample, this clone turned up a few times. This rearrangement joins TRBV30 to TRBJ2-2; weak D call: TRBD1 (6 bases). Germline V gives CDR1 GTSNPN, CDR2 SVGIG (reference sequence). Trimming took off 2 bases at V and 1 base at J, with 14 bases between the two ends. The CDR3 length is 16 residues. The CDR3 sequence is CAWSSPGTLNTGELFF. CDR3 coding DNA: TGTGCCTGGAGTTCACCCGGGACACTGAACACCGGGGAGCTGTTTTTT.

The rearrangement joins TRBV5-6 to TRBJ1-6, with no clear D. CDR3 length: 13 residues. The germline V and J ends were trimmed by 5 bases and 7 bases, with 10 bases remaining between them. The V gene's germline CDR1 is SGHDT and CDR2 YYEEEE. CDR3 sequence (DNA): TGTGCCAGCAGGAAGCCAGGAAATTCACCCCTCCACTTT. Translated: CASRKPGNSPLHF.

This clone has a handful of counts. This chain joins TRBV7-6 and TRBJ2-4; D gene ambiguous. The CDR3 extends over 11 amino acids. Germline CDR1 and CDR2: SGHVS and FNYEAQ. Trimming left V 4 bases short and J 11 bases short, with 9 bases between. The CDR3 sequence is CASSSGFVQYF. CDR3 sequence (DNA): TGTGCCAGCAGCTCGGGTTTTGTTCAGTACTTC.

This clone was seen only a few times. The V and J genes are TRBV9 and TRBJ1-2; D remains unclear. Looked up from germline, CDR1 is SGDLS and CDR2 is YYNGEE. V lost 2 bases and J 4 bases, leaving 15 bases between the germline ends. The CDR3 sequence is 15 residues long. In nucleotides, the CDR3 is TGTGCCAGCAGCGTTGGACCGCACTATACCTATGGCTACACCTTC. Translated, it gives CASSVGPHYTYGYTF.

This chain connects TRBV5-4 to TRBJ2-1; D is undetermined. Germline CDR1 is SGHNT and CDR2 is YYREEE (reference sequence). V lost 4 bases to trimming and J lost 5 bases, with 10 bases between them. This CDR3 region has 13 residues. The CDR3 sequence: CASSQEFNNEQFF. CDR3 nucleotides: TGTGCCAGCAGCCAAGAGTTTAACAATGAGCAGTTCTTC.

J is TRBJ1-5 and V is TRBV7-9; D is perhaps TRBD1 (5 bases). The CDR3 is 18 residues long. V was clipped by 5 bases and J by 3 bases, with 23 bases between them. Germline V gene sequence: CDR1 SEHNR, CDR2 FQNEAQ (reference sequence). As DNA, the CDR3 is TGTGCCAGCAGCGAGAAAGGTGGGGACTTAAACACCAATCAGCCCCAGCATTTT. Protein sequence: CASSEKGGDLNTNQPQHF.

The chain has TRBV7-8 and TRBJ2-1; the match to TRBD2 covers 12 bases. Germline loops: CDR1 SGHVS, CDR2 FQNEAQ. The V and J ends lost 2 bases and 7 bases, in that order; junction bases with no gene match: 9. This CDR3 is built from 17 residues. The chain's CDR3 is CASSLRMGLAGSNEQFF. CDR3 sequence (DNA): TGTGCCAGCAGCTTAAGGATGGGACTAGCGGGTAGTAATGAGCAGTTCTTC.

This clone was detected only a few times. The V and J genes are TRBV10-3 and TRBJ1-4; D might be TRBD1 (6 bases). CDR1 ENHRY and CDR2 SYGVKD come from the germline V gene. V shed 0 bases and J shed 3 bases, with 11 bases lying between them. This CDR3 contains 16 residues. Written as DNA, the CDR3 is TGTGCCATCAGTGAGTCGAGGGGGGCAGCTAATGAAAAACTGTTTTTT. This codes for CAISESRGAANEKLFF.

The CDR3 DNA reads as TGTGCCAGCAGTTACTATGGGACTAACTACGAGCAGTACTTC. It specifies CASSYYGTNYEQYF. V gene TRBV6-5 combines with J gene TRBJ2-7; 7 nucleotides match TRBD2. Germline lookup yields CDR1 MNHEY and CDR2 SVGAGI. The V segment lost 1 base and the J segment 3 bases; nucleotides outside the gene matches: 3. The CDR3 has 14 residues.

There are a few counts of this clone. V gene TRBV6-5 combines with J gene TRBJ2-2, with D possibly matching TRBD2 (6 bases). CDR3 size: 14 residues. CDR1 and CDR2 (germline): MNHEY, SVGAGI. Trimming removed 4 bases at V and 2 bases at J, with 8 bases between. The CDR3 region is CASSWDFNTGELFF. The DNA for the CDR3 is TGTGCCAGCAGTTGGGACTTCAACACCGGGGAGCTGTTTTTT.

This clone was recorded at least ten times. This rearrangement joins TRBV9 to TRBJ2-1; TRBD1 matches 7 bases. The V and J ends lost 1 base and 6 bases, in that order; junction bases with no gene match: 10. The germline gives CDR1 SGDLS, CDR2 YYNGEE. The CDR3 contains 16 residues. The CDR3 coding sequence is TGTGCCAGCAGCGTATCCCAACGGGCAGGGGGCAATGAGCAGTTCTTC. Translating it yields CASSVSQRAGGNEQFF. Drawing the rest from reference TRBV9 and TRBJ2-1, the complete variable domain is DSGVTQTPKHLITATGQRVTLRCSPRSGDLSVYWYQQSLDQGLQFLIQYYNGEERAKGNILERFSAQQFPDLHSELNLSSLELGDSALYFCASSVSQRAGGNEQFFGPGTRLTVL.

This clone was seen only once. This rearrangement joins TRBV11-2 to TRBJ1-2; no definite D call. The CDR3 covers 12 residues. CDR1 and CDR2 (germline): SGHAT, FQNNGV. Trimming took 1 base from V and 13 from J, leaving 13 bases between them. The CDR3 sequence: CASSLGTQRCTF. The CDR3 bases are TGTGCCAGCAGCTTAGGGACTCAACGATGCACCTTC.

This clone was seen repeatedly, ten times or more. The same CDR3 also results from other DNA sequences found in this sample. The chain couples TRBV5-4 to TRBJ2-2, with D possibly matching TRBD2 (6 bases). With 4 bases removed from V and 5 bases from J, the gap between germline ends came to 12 bases. Germline V gene lookup returns CDR1 SGHNT and CDR2 YYREEE (reference sequence). This CDR3 spans 14 amino acids. CDR3 amino acids: CASSQVGGTGELFF. Here the CDR3 DNA reads TGTGCCAGCAGCCAGGTCGGGGGTACCGGGGAGCTGTTTTTT.

Many counts were recorded for this clone. This rearrangement joins TRBV15 to TRBJ2-4; weak D call: TRBD2 (5 bases). With 5 bases removed from V and 1 base from J, the gap between germline ends came to 12 bases. The CDR3 runs to 15 residues. Germline CDR1 is LNHNV and CDR2 is YYDKDF (reference sequence). The CDR3 sequence: CATSAPGMAKNIQYF. The CDR3 DNA is TGTGCCACCAGCGCCCCGGGGATGGCCAAAAACATTCAGTACTTC.